Listed here are 7 T cell receptor beta chains from one sample, sequenced in a study of response to subunit inactivated influenza vaccine. TCRdb re-derived calls from the RT-PCR reads in MiXCR, one entry per CDR3 protein. This sample has hundreds of thousands of distinct CDR3 sequences, with approximately 14% found just once. The specimen comprised PBMCs from blood, sampled roughly 13 days after vaccination. All receptors come from a man between 45 and 60 years old who received an inactivated influenza vaccine.

The V call is TRBV20-1, the J call TRBJ2-7, with 13 bases fitting TRBD2. Germline V gene sequence: CDR1 DFQATT, CDR2 SNEGSKA (reference sequence). The junction had 6 bases not matched to a gene; V was cut back by 5 bases and J by 5 bases. This CDR3 spans 14 amino acids. This CDR3 is CSALGTSGINEQYF. The CDR3 region has the DNA TGCAGTGCTTTGGGGACTAGCGGGATAAACGAGCAGTACTTC.

The gene calls are TRBV11-2 and TRBJ2-3; TRBD1 aligns across 9 bases. Germline assignment: CDR1 SGHAT and CDR2 FQNNGV. The CDR3 loop spans 15 amino acids. V shed 5 bases and J 6 bases; nucleotides not matched to a gene: 9. DNA of the CDR3: TGTGCCAGCAGCGCCTGGACAGGGGTGGGGGATACGCAGTATTTT. It specifies CASSAWTGVGDTQYF.

Details on this clonotype: Being one base from a much bigger clone, this may be a read error. The V and J genes are TRBV20-1 and TRBJ2-7; D may match TRBD1 or TRBD2 (5 bases each). Trimming took off 5 bases at V and 3 bases at J, with 14 bases between the two ends. The CDR3 runs 13 residues. Germline values: CDR1 DFQATT, CDR2 SNEGSKA (reference sequence). CDR3 DNA sequence: TGCAGTGCTGGGGGTAGTTTTGACTACGAGCAGTACTTC. Translating it yields CSAGGSFDYEQYF.

The chain carries TRBV7-9 and TRBJ2-2; tentative D call: TRBD2 (6 bases). V was pared by 3 bases and J by 2 bases, with 13 bases between. The CDR3 contains 16 residues. CDR1 and CDR2 (germline): SEHNR, FQNEAQ (reference sequence). The CDR3 nucleotides are TGTGCCAGCAGCTTTTCGGGGACTCTAAACACCGGGGAGCTGTTTTTT. Protein sequence: CASSFSGTLNTGELFF.

This clonotype was counted a few times. The gene calls are TRBV27 and TRBJ2-3; 10 bases match TRBD2. V lost 8 bases to trimming and J lost 6 bases; unmatched junction nucleotides: 17. The CDR3 covers 17 residues. Germline V gene lookup returns CDR1 MNHEY and CDR2 SMNVEV (reference sequence). The CDR3 loop is CASCPYLAGVGGDTQYF. CDR3 coding DNA: TGTGCCAGCTGCCCTTACCTAGCGGGGGTTGGGGGGGATACGCAGTATTTT.

This clonotype came up a few times. The chain uses TRBV30 and TRBJ2-1; TRBD2 agrees at 12 bases. The CDR3 sequence is 15 residues long. Germline V gene data show CDR1 as GTSNPN and CDR2 as SVGIG (reference sequence). V trimming: 3 bases; J trimming: 3 bases; junction bases outside the gene matches: 3. CDR3 region: CAWRSGLAGYNEQFF. The CDR3 DNA reads TGTGCCTGGAGGTCGGGACTAGCGGGCTACAATGAGCAGTTCTTC.

Worth noting for this clonotype: A clone one base away is much larger, so this may be a read error. The chain combines TRBV3-1 with TRBJ2-7; 7 nucleotides match TRBD1. The CDR3 totals 13 residues. From germline, CDR1 is LGHDT and CDR2 YNNKEL (reference sequence). The CDR3 bases are TGTGCCAGCAGACAAGGAGGAACAGGGGCGCAGTACTTC. It is translated as CASRQGGTGAQYF.